This TCR beta chain was sequenced during a study of cytomegalovirus exposure and HLA in healthy donors (dated 2017 in TCRdb). For the wider study: An earlier analysis of a few hundred of the donors reported approximately 300 Gb of sequence data and 117 million unique TCR beta sequences obtained from about 180 million T cells. An early release covering roughly 600 HLA-typed donors comprised approximately 300 gigabases of sequencing data and around 86 million unique TCR sequences. Of the roughly 400 genotyped donors, less than 85% were placed in the genetic ancestry cluster associated with self-reported Caucasian donors. The study aimed to test whether signatures of past pathogen exposure could be identified by cataloging public T cell receptors. The T cell repertoires of 700 or so subjects were profiled by immunosequencing and related to cytomegalovirus serostatus. A separate validation cohort of some 130 different subjects was used in addition to the roughly 700-subject first cohort. To predict cytomegalovirus infection status, the study combined high-throughput TCR immunosequencing, statistical association of individual TCRs with disease status, and machine learning. To study patterns of TCR occurrence, a later analysis re-analyzed previously published TCR beta repertoires from 700 or so donors and added high-resolution HLA genotyping. In the later analysis, no new phenotypic data were used to find candidate immune exposures; instead, reliance was placed on TCR beta sequences and their occurrence across donors. In an earlier analysis of 550 to 700 of the donors, high-throughput TCR beta sequencing was used to judge whether each TCR beta V gene segment behaved as functional or pseudogenic. Alongside the repertoire data, information on donor age, sex, ethnicity and CMV serostatus was compiled. A later genetic analysis used genome-wide SNP genotypes for about 60% of the roughly 670 donors, treating that subset as a discovery cohort. All discovery cohort repertoires had been generated using a single sequencing platform. HLA typing covered class I and class II loci at four-digit resolution. The number of typed donors differed by locus: 629-630 for A, B, C, DRB1 and DQB1; 500 to 550 for DQA1; some 610 for DPA1; and around 450 for DPB1. Roughly 5 DR-DQ haplotypes were handled as single units for association and clustering, since linkage in the cohort was strong. On average, about 240,000 unique TCR beta nucleotide sequences were sequenced per donor among 398 genotyped donors of the cohort, with 15% to 20% of those sequences being non-productive. Overall study results and their limits: In vitro tests confirmed that a few of the cytomegalovirus-associated TCR beta chains recognize cytomegalovirus antigens. In this cohort, only TCR beta chains were sequenced, and detectable features were limited by the absence of alpha or paired-chain data. A total of 150 to 200 TCR beta chains were listed by the study as associated with cytomegalovirus. Broadly in line with IMGT annotations, most TCR beta V segments showed up in productive rearrangements about 87% or about 30% of the time in an earlier analysis of 587 of the donors. Specific HLA alleles were associated with 15,000 to 20,000 TCR beta sequences at a false discovery rate of 0.05 in a later analysis. Across donors, most TCR sequences were observed very rarely, whereas some public TCRs were present in many individuals. Compared with equally common non-associated chains, HLA-associated TCR beta chains in a later analysis were more clonally expanded and had lower generation probabilities. Immune exposure information for the cohort was limited to CMV serostatus. According to a later analysis, parvovirus B19, influenza, CMV and Epstein-Barr virus appeared linked to several top co-occurrence clusters. The earlier analysis of some 560 of the donors excluded around 17 rarely observed V segments, including chromosome 9 orphons, because counts were too low. The classifier was reported to diagnose cytomegalovirus status with high specificity and sensitivity in both the original cohort and the validation cohort. The authors suggested that the approach could potentially be extended to other disease states and immunological phenotypes. Because some donors lacked HLA typing at each locus, the association tests relied only on the typed subset. Linkage disequilibrium might explain the correlated functional status among segregating V segments, but an unknown experimental factor could not be ruled out. Compared with the roughly 670-donor mean, donors in an Asian-associated ancestry cluster had fewer N-insertions in productive TCRs, according to a later genetic analysis. In a later analysis, most CMV-associated TCR beta chains were found to appear HLA-restricted, with HLA associations seemingly driven largely by CMV exposure. A group of highly shared sequence variants was considered likely to be a technical artifact of the sequencing pipeline. A further reported finding was that TCR beta sequences accurately predicted the HLA-A and HLA-B alleles for most subjects in the first cohort. When HLA alleles, especially DR and DQ, strongly co-occurred, attributing TCR associations to individual alleles was difficult. In a later analysis, the rate of TCR association differed among HLA loci, with DRB1 alleles having the most associated TCRs and HLA-C alleles having the fewest. Because the 87-base-pair reads could not distinguish some IMGT-functional V segments, including TRBV6-2 and TRBV6-3, those segments were excluded. An association between a missense DCLRE1C variant and V-gene and J-gene trimming of TCR beta chains was found in a later genetic analysis and replicated in an independent cohort. Sequencing depth was assumed to be roughly uniform across donors in the presence/absence analyses, though that assumption may not hold.

The cohort comprised some 700 healthy bone marrow donors. All cohort members were sampled while nominally healthy, although unrecorded immune exposures were likely present. The donor tested CMV seropositive and was one of the 289 seropositive cohort members. Each donor provided a peripheral blood sample, and peripheral blood mononuclear cells were used for TCR beta sequencing. Genomic DNA extraction from the blood cell samples was performed with the Qiagen DNeasy Blood Extraction Kit. Comment on this clone: Its cognate antigen has yet to be identified. Base qualities were left out, and no much larger clone turns up one base away.

For CDR1 and CDR2, the germline V gene lists KGHSH and LQKENI. V loses 0 bases, J loses 4 bases, and the germline ends lie 9 bases apart. From the cysteine through the phenylalanine, the CDR3 covers 15 amino acids. Only the CDR3 part of the read is kept: 45 bases, read in frame from the first base. The method behind the library was the immunoSEQ multiplex PCR assay. The multiplex PCR relied on a mix of 60 forward primers for TCR Vbeta segments and 13 reverse primers for TCR Jbeta segments. The CDR3 region of rearranged TCR beta genes was amplified from genomic DNA with a multiplex PCR assay. Amplified TCR beta libraries were sequenced as 87-base-pair reads on the Illumina HiSeq System. From the authors' description of their analysis: Across the roughly 700 repertoires, a later analysis counted 80 million or so unique TCR beta chains, 9.5 million to 12 million of which were shared by at least two donors. Raw reads were error-corrected and collapsed into unique sequences with a nearest-neighbor algorithm that merged closely related sequences to remove PCR and sequencing errors. CDR3 sequences were aligned to IMGT reference sequences to assign V, D and J gene segments. For a sequence to be retained, a match of at least six nucleotides to both a V gene segment and a J gene segment was required. A rearrangement counted as productive if the CDR3 had no stop codons and remained in frame with V and J, and every other rearrangement counted as non-productive. CDR3 was defined by IMGT convention, running from the second conserved V-encoded cysteine to the conserved J-encoded phenylalanine. The earlier analysis of about 640 of the donors excluded any sequence lacking an unambiguous match to a single V gene segment. An earlier analysis of over 450 of the donors classified V segments as functional when productive rearrangements were above 56.7% and as segregating when the standard deviation between donors was above 5%. To diagnose cytomegalovirus status from the catalog of TCR beta chain sequences, a statistical classification framework was built. A later analysis assigned V and J genes by comparing TCR nucleotide sequences with IMGT/GENE-DB human TR gene sequences. Using the TCRdist pipeline, a later analysis assigned CDR3 sequences along with most-parsimonious VDJ recombination scenarios. In a later analysis, each TCR beta chain was defined by its CDR3 amino acid sequence together with its V-gene family, and reads without a unique V-gene family were excluded. To address suspected cross-contamination and a sequencing artifact, a later analysis removed around 590 highly shared, low-generation-probability nucleotide sequences. In a later analysis, a clonal expansion index for each public chain was calculated from normalized within-repertoire ranks of inferred template counts. In a later analysis, generation probabilities were computed with a VDJ recombination model fitted to out-of-frame rearrangements, and the resulting probabilities were checked against IGoR. A later analysis scored TCR-TCR, TCR-HLA and TCR-CMV co-occurrence with hypergeometric tests, applying a repertoire-size bias correction to TCR pairs. To estimate false discovery rates, a later analysis permuted the HLA or CMV assignments 20 times. In a later analysis, co-occurring TCRs were grouped with DBSCAN, and TCRdist sequence similarity was added when clustering was performed within HLA-allele-positive subsets. Co-occurrence clustering excluded repertoires with fewer than 30,000 or more than 120,000 public chains, plus five with anomalous nucleotide sharing. TCRdb carries this immuneACCESS record with in-frame sequences only. Its versions omit some clonotypes, under half of them owing to an unresolved V gene in the studies checked, with the rest unexplained. V and J calls and clone size are those listed in that table; D and trimming were worked out from the DNA. The sample table holds about 120,000 clones, of which less than 80% were seen once. The biggest ten clones account for over 8.5% of the sample.

The source of this sequence is a woman aged 40 to 50 in good health and CMV-seropositive. The sample comprised PBMCs. The rearrangement joined TRBV18 to TRBJ1-4, and possibly TRBD1, on 5 matching bases. The CDR3: CASSPPAGDNEKLFF. The sequence in DNA is TGTGCCAGCTCACCACCGGCGGGGGATAATGAAAAACTGTTTTTT.